This TCR beta chain was recovered during a study of blood T cells in healthy people across ages. Study details: Capture by template switching was about one barcoded beta molecule per two T cells.

Study results and limitations: It was the long-lived donors that had more naive CD4+ cells and higher diversity than aged donors.

A second 7 to 11 cycle PCR used barcoded and J-beta primers. Paired-end reads containing CDR3 totaled no fewer than 2.5 million for each sample. TCRdb ran MiXCR on the 5' RACE reads and lists one entry per CDR3 protein. The table records 980,000 or so distinct CDR3 sequences, 45% to 50% of them present only once. Trimming took 4 bases from V and 11 from J, leaving 14 bases between them. This CDR3 spans 12 amino acids. This clonotype was observed once. Its target is not known. The J gene is TRBJ2-5, the V gene TRBV12-3 or TRBV12-4, with D perhaps given as TRBD1 or TRBD2 (5 bases each). This receptor was obtained from a young man in good health. The sequenced sample was blood. Here the CDR3 reads CASSSIPWGQYF. CDR3 sequence (DNA): TGTGCCAGCAGTTCGATCCCCTGGGGGCAGTACTTC.